The 23 T cell receptor beta chains below all came from one sample that was sequenced in a study of Ad26.COV2.S vaccination and SARS-CoV-2 variants. Treatment noted: some 20 received Ad26.COV2.S at low or high dose, single or two shots; several received placebo; per-sample allocation not given. Samples were taken on day 63 after the first vaccine or placebo injection. The assay was immunoSEQ multiplex PCR, and TCRdb's table has in-frame clones only and misses some. The sample carries approximately 480,000 clones, roughly nine tenths recorded once. Sequenced here: peripheral blood, sampled in a trial of Ad26.COV2.S vaccine versus placebo. The receptors come from a person aged 18-65 years who received the Ad26.COV2.S COVID-19 vaccine or a placebo.

This chain links TRBV18 with TRBJ2-7; possibly TRBD2 for D (5 bases). V was shortened by 6 bases and J by 6 bases, with 9 bases between the two germline ends. The CDR3 is made up of 11 amino acids. Germline loops: CDR1 KGHSH, CDR2 LQKENI. CDR3 DNA sequence: TGTGCCAGCTCGACCCGGGGCGAGCAGTACTTC. Translated, it gives CASSTRGEQYF.

The J gene is TRBJ1-1, the V gene TRBV3-1 (or the pseudogene TRBV3-2); D is perhaps TRBD1 (6 bases). V gave up 0 bases and J gave up 8 bases, with 16 bases separating them. Germline V lookup: CDR1 LGHDT, CDR2 YNNKEL (reference sequence). The CDR3 contains 15 residues. CDR3 sequence: CASSQDHGGGAEAFF. The CDR3 nucleotides read TGTGCCAGCAGCCAAGATCACGGTGGGGGGGCGGAAGCTTTCTTT.

The V gene is TRBV2, the J gene TRBJ1-1; 10 bases map to TRBD1. CDR1 SNHLY and CDR2 FYNNEI come from the germline V gene. The CDR3 has 15 residues. V lost 6 bases and J lost 4; bases outside the gene matches: 8. The CDR3 loop reads CASRPRTGGSTEAFF. In DNA, the CDR3 is TGTGCCAGCAGGCCAAGGACAGGGGGGAGCACTGAAGCTTTCTTT.

This chain joins TRBV9 and TRBJ2-1; the D is unclear. Trimming removed 4 bases from V and 3 bases from J, with 5 bases in between. Germline V gives CDR1 SGDLS, CDR2 YYNGEE. The CDR3 contains 12 residues. The chain's CDR3 is CASSLDYNEQFF. In nucleotides, the CDR3 is TGTGCCAGCAGCCTGGACTACAATGAGCAGTTCTTC.

This clone has at least ten counts. The chain joins TRBV4-2 to TRBJ2-3; 10 positions agree with TRBD2. Per germline, CDR1 LGHNA and CDR2 YNFKEQ. CDR3 length: 17 amino acids. J lost 0 bases, V lost 1 base, and 4 bases had no gene match. CDR3 residues: CASSQARAGGSTDTQYF. CDR3 coding DNA: TGTGCCAGCAGCCAAGCCCGAGCGGGAGGGAGCACAGATACGCAGTATTTT.

The rearrangement links TRBV5-6 to TRBJ2-1; D is ambiguous. The V and J ends lost 0 bases and 6 bases respectively, with 7 bases between them. The CDR3 runs 13 residues. Per germline, CDR1 SGHDT and CDR2 YYEEEE. Here the CDR3 DNA reads TGTGCCAGCAGCTTGGCCCCGGGCAATGAGCAGTTCTTC. The encoded protein is CASSLAPGNEQFF.

The V call is TRBV29-1, the J call TRBJ2-1; TRBD2 agrees at 7 bases. The ends lost 6 bases at V and 10 bases at J; junction bases unmatched: 15. The germline V gene encodes CDR1 SQVTM and CDR2 ANQGSEA. This CDR3 is 14 amino acids long. In DNA form, the CDR3 reads TGCAGCGTCCCCCACGCCGGACTAGGGCACGAGCAGTTCTTC. Protein product: CSVPHAGLGHEQFF.

J is TRBJ2-7 and V is TRBV30; D is perhaps TRBD2 (5 bases). V was pared by 8 bases and J by 2 bases, with 16 bases between. There are 13 residues in the CDR3. Germline CDR1 is GTSNPN and CDR2 is SVGIG (reference sequence). The CDR3 spells CATQRTATYEQYF. CDR3 DNA: TGTGCCACCCAGCGGACGGCAACCTACGAGCAGTACTTC.

A single count supports this clone. The rearrangement joins TRBV7-2 to TRBJ1-4; 8 bases line up with TRBD1. Germline V gene sequence: CDR1 SGHTA, CDR2 FQGNSA. The CDR3 consists of 17 residues. V gave up 5 bases and J gave up 7 bases; unmatched junction bases: 15. CDR3 coding DNA: TGTGCCAGCAGCGCGGGCGTCCTACAGGGGGTTCGTGAAAAACTGTTTTTT. It codes for CASSAGVLQGVREKLFF.

V and J are TRBV24-1 and TRBJ2-5; D is possibly TRBD2 (6 bases). CDR1 and CDR2 (germline): KGHDR, SFDVKD. The CDR3 length is 14 residues. V was shortened by 3 bases and J by 5 bases, with 12 bases between the two germline ends. CDR3 in amino acids: CATSDAGLLETQYF. CDR3 nucleotides: TGTGCCACCAGTGATGCGGGACTTTTGGAGACCCAGTACTTC.

This clone has more than one count but fewer than ten. The chain has TRBV12-3 or TRBV12-4 and TRBJ2-3; D is undetermined. V shed 6 bases and J shed 4 bases, with 8 bases lying between them. The CDR3 has 12 amino acids. Written as DNA, the CDR3 is TGTGCCAGCAGCCTTGCCCCAGATACGCAGTATTTT. Translating it yields CASSLAPDTQYF.

J is TRBJ2-5 and V is TRBV12-3 or TRBV12-4, with D unresolved. The V end lost 1 base, the J end lost 1 base, and 4 bases lay between the germline ends. The CDR3 is made up of 13 amino acids. CDR3 loop: CASSLGTQETQYF. The CDR3 DNA is TGTGCCAGCAGTTTAGGGACCCAAGAGACCCAGTACTTC.

The chain links TRBV11-2 to TRBJ2-3, with TRBD2 matching 7 bases. Germline V gives CDR1 SGHAT, CDR2 FQNNGV. The V segment lost 3 bases and the J segment 8 bases; nucleotides outside the gene matches: 5. This CDR3 has 13 amino acids. CDR3 sequence: CASSLEREGTQYF. The CDR3 DNA sequence: TGTGCCAGCAGCTTGGAGCGGGAAGGTACGCAGTATTTT.

In DNA, the CDR3 is TGTGCCAGCAGCGGAGACCTAAATGAGCAGTTCTTC. It yields the protein CASSGDLNEQFF. V is TRBV25-1 and J is TRBJ2-1; D call uncertain. Germline values: CDR1 MGHDK, CDR2 SYGVNS. This CDR3 is 12 amino acids long. V was trimmed by 6 bases and J by 7 bases, leaving 10 bases between them.

Comments on this clone: One end of the junction is discordant with germline, which a read error may explain. The chain employs TRBV6-5 and TRBJ2-4; D is unclear. Per germline, CDR1 MNHEY and CDR2 SVGAGI. The CDR3 length is 15 residues. The CDR3 loop is CASSDSPGGGNIQYF. The CDR3 bases are TGTGCCAGCAGTGACTCTCCGGGTGGTGGAAACATTCAGTACTTC.

The chain joins TRBV28 to TRBJ2-2, with 12 bases that match TRBD2. Looked up from germline, CDR1 is MDHEN and CDR2 is SYDVKM. This CDR3 spans 13 amino acids. Unmatched junction bases numbered 4, after V lost 10 bases and J lost 7 bases. The CDR3 coding sequence is TGTGCCACCGAGACTAGCGGGAGCGGGGAGCTGTTTTTT. Its protein product is CATETSGSGELFF.

The chain joins TRBV5-1 to TRBJ2-2; D unclear. V lost 3 bases to trimming and J lost 7 bases, with 16 bases between them. CDR3 length equals 15 residues. CDR1 is SGHRS and CDR2 is YFSETQ in the germline V gene. CDR3 coding DNA: TGCGCCAGCAGCTCGAAACTGGGTGGGGACGGGGAGCTGTTTTTT. This encodes CASSSKLGGDGELFF.

The chain combines TRBV30 with TRBJ1-1; D is ambiguous. V shed 0 bases and J shed 5 bases, with 7 bases lying between them. CDR1 and CDR2 from the germline V gene are GTSNPN and SVGIG (reference sequence). There are 12 residues in the CDR3. CDR3 DNA: TGTGCCTGGAGTGTAGCACGGACTGAAGCTTTCTTT. It encodes CAWSVARTEAFF.

The rearrangement links TRBV19 to TRBJ1-1; 8 nucleotides match TRBD1. Germline loops: CDR1 LNHDA, CDR2 SQIVND (reference sequence). The CDR3 loop spans 15 amino acids. The V segment lost 5 bases and the J segment 4 bases; nucleotides outside the gene matches: 9. CDR3: CASSPFPTGATEAFF. CDR3 DNA sequence: TGTGCCAGTAGTCCCTTTCCGACAGGGGCCACTGAAGCTTTCTTT.

This clone was counted a single time. Germline and junction disagree at one end, which may indicate a read error. The V gene is TRBV30, the J gene TRBJ2-1, with 9 bases that match TRBD2. The CDR3 runs to 13 residues. The germline V gene has CDR1 GTSNPN and CDR2 SVGIG (reference sequence). CDR3 in amino acids: CGIGGREGDEQFF. The CDR3 DNA sequence: TGCGGAATCGGGGGGCGGGAGGGTGATGAGCAGTTCTTC.

The J gene is TRBJ2-4, the V gene TRBV28; D possibly corresponds to TRBD1 (5 bases). V lost 3 bases and J lost 0, with 9 bases in between. This CDR3 comprises 15 residues. The germline CDR1 and CDR2 sequences are MDHEN and SYDVKM. The CDR3 sequence is CASSLDTIAKNIQYF. In DNA form, the CDR3 reads TGTGCCAGCAGTTTGGACACCATAGCCAAAAACATTCAGTACTTC.

J is TRBJ2-7 and V is TRBV7-2; maybe TRBD2 (5 bases). Germline assignment: CDR1 SGHTA and CDR2 FQGNSA. CDR3 size: 13 residues. Trimming took 5 bases from V and 6 from J, leaving 14 bases between them. The chain's CDR3 is CASSPSLVSEQYF. The CDR3 DNA is TGTGCCAGCAGCCCCTCACTAGTCTCCGAGCAGTACTTC.

The CDR3 DNA follows: TGTGCCACCAGTGACCATGACACGCCACAAGAGGTTAACTATGGCTACACCTTC. Translating it yields CATSDHDTPQEVNYGYTF. This chain connects TRBV24-1 to TRBJ1-2; no clear D. V lost 4 bases to trimming and J lost 1 base, with 21 bases between them. This CDR3 has 18 residues. In germline, CDR1 is KGHDR, CDR2 SFDVKD.